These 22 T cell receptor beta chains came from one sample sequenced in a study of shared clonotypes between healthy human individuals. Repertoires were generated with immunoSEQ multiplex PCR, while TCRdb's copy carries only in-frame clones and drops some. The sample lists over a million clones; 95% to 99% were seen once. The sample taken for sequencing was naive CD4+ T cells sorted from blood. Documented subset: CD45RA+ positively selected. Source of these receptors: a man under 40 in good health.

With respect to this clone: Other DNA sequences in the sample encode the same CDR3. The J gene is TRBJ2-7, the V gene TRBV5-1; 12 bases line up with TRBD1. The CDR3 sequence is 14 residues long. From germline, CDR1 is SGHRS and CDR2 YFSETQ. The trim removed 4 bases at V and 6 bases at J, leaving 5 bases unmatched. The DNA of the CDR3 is TGCGCCAGCAGCCCGGGACAGGGGGCAGGCGAGCAGTACTTC. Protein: CASSPGQGAGEQYF.

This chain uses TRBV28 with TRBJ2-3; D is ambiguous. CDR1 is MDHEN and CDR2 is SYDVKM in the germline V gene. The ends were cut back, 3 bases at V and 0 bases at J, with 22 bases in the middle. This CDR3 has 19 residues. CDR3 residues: CASSLDRPRNRLSTDTQYF. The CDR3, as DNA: TGTGCCAGCAGTTTGGACCGACCGAGGAATAGACTTAGCACAGATACGCAGTATTTT.

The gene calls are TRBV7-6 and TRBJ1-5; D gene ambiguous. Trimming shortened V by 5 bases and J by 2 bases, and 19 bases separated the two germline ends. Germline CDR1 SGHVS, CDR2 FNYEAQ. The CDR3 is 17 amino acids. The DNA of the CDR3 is TGTGCCAGCAGCCAGAGAATCGGAAGCGGGGGCAATCAGCCCCAGCATTTT. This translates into CASSQRIGSGGNQPQHF. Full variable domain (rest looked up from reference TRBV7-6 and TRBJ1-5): GAGVSQSPRYKVTKRGQDVALRCDPISGHVSLYWYRQALGQGPEFLTYFNYEAQQDKSGLPNDRFSAERPEGSISTLTIQRTEQRDSAMYRCASSQRIGSGGNQPQHFGDGTRLSIL.

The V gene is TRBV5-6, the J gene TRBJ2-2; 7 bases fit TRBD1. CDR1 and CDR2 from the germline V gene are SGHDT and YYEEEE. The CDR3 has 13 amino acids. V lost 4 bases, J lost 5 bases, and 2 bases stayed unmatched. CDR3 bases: TGTGCCAGCAGCCCACAGGGGACCGGGGAGCTGTTTTTT. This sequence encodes CASSPQGTGELFF.

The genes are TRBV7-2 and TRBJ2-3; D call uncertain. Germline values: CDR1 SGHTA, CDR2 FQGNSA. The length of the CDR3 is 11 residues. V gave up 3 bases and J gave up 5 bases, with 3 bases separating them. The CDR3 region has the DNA TGTGCCAGCAGCTTGATAGATACGCAGTATTTT. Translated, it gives CASSLIDTQYF.

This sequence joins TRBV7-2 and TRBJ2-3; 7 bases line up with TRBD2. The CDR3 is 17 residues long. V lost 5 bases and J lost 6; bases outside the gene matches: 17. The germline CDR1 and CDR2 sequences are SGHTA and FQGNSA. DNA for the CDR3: TGTGCCAGCAGCCGAAGGGAAGCGGGAACCAGGGCCGATACGCAGTATTTT. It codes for CASSRREAGTRADTQYF.

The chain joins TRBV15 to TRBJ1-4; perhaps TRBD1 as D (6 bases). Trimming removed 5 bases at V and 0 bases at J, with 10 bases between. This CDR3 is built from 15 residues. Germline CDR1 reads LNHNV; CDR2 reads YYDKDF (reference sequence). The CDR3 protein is CATSPQGATNEKLFF. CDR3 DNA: TGTGCCACCAGCCCACAGGGCGCAACTAATGAAAAACTGTTTTTT.

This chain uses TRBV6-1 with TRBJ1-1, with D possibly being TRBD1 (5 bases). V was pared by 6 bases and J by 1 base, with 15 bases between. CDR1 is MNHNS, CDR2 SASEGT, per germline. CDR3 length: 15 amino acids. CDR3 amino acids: CASRTVDKRNTEAFF. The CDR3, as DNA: TGTGCCAGCAGGACAGTGGACAAAAGGAACACTGAAGCTTTCTTT.

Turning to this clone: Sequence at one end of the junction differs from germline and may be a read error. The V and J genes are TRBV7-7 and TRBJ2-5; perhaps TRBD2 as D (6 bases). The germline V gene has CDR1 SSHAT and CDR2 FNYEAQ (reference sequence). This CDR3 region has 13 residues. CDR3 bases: TGTGCTAGCAGCCCAAACCTGGAGGGGACCCAGTACTTC. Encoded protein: CASSPNLEGTQYF.

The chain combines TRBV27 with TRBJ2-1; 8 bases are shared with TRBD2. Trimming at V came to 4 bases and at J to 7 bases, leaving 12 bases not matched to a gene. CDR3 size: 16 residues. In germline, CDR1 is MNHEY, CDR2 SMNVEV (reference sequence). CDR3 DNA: TGTGCCAGCAGTTCATGGATGGGACTAGGGCTGAATGAGCAGTTCTTC. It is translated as CASSSWMGLGLNEQFF.

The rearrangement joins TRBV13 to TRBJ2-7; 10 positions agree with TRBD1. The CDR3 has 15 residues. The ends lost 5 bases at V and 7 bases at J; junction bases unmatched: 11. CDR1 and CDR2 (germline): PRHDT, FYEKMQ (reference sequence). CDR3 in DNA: TGTGCCAGCAGCCCGTCTTGGGACAGGGGTCGGGAGCAGTACTTC. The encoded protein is CASSPSWDRGREQYF.

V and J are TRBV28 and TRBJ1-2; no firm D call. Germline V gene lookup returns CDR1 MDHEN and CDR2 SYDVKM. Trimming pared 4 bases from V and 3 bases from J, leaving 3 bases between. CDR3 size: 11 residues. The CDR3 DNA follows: TGTGCCAGCAGTTATGACTATGGCTACACCTTC. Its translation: CASSYDYGYTF.

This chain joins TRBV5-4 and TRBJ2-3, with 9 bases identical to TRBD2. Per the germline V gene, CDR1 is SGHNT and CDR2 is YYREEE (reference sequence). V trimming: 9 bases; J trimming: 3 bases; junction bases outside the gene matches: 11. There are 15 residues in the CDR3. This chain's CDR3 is CAIAENSGRTDTQYF. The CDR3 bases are TGTGCCATCGCGGAGAATAGCGGGAGAACAGATACGCAGTATTTT. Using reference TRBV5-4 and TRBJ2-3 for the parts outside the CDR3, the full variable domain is ETGVTQSPTHLIKTRGQQVTLRCSSQSGHNTVSWYQQALGQGPQFIFQYYREEENGRGNFPPRFSGLQFPNYSSELNVNALELDDSALYLCAIAENSGRTDTQYFGPGTRLTVL.

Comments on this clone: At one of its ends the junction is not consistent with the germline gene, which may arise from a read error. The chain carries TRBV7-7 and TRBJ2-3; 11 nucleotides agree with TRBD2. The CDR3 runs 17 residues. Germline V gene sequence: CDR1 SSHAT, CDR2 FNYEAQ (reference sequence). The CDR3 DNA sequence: TGTGCTAGCAGCTTAGGGATTCTAGCGGGAGGCGGAGATACGCAGTATTTT. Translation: CASSLGILAGGGDTQYF.

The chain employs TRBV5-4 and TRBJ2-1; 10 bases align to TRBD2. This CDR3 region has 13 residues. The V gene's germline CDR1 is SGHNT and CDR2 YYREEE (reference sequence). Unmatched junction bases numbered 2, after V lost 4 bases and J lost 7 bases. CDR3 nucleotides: TGTGCCAGCAGCGCGACTAGCGGGAATGAGCAGTTCTTC. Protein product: CASSATSGNEQFF.

CDR3 nucleotides: TGTGCCAGCAGTTTAGGCAGGGGCTATGGCTACACCTTC. This encodes CASSLGRGYGYTF. The chain recombines TRBV28 with TRBJ1-2; tentative D call: TRBD1 (6 bases). The germline CDR1 and CDR2 sequences are MDHEN and SYDVKM. The V end was cut by 2 bases, the J end by 4 bases, with 8 bases between. The CDR3 consists of 13 residues.

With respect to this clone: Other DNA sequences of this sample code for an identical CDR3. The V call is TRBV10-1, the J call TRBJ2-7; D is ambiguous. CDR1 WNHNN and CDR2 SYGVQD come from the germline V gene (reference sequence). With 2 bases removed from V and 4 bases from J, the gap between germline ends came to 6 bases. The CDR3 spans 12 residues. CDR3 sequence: CASSEPGYEQYF. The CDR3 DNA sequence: TGCGCCAGCAGTGAGCCCGGATACGAGCAGTACTTC.

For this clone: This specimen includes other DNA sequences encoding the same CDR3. The CDR3 sequence: CASSPSGTSTDTQYF. As DNA, the CDR3 is TGTGCCAGCAGTCCAAGCGGAACTAGCACAGATACGCAGTATTTT. This chain uses TRBV28 with TRBJ2-3; D may be TRBD2 (5 bases). V gave up 5 bases and J gave up 0 bases, with 12 bases separating them. CDR1 and CDR2 from the germline V gene are MDHEN and SYDVKM. The CDR3 loop spans 15 amino acids.

The CDR3 DNA sequence: TGTGCCAGCAGCCGGAGGTTTGGGGGACTTTACGAGCAGTACTTC. Amino acids: CASSRRFGGLYEQYF. The chain carries TRBV5-8 and TRBJ2-7, with D possibly matching TRBD2 (6 bases). Trimming cost V 4 bases and J 4 bases, with 18 bases left between them. The germline V gene encodes CDR1 SGHTS and CDR2 YDEGEE. The CDR3 loop spans 15 amino acids.

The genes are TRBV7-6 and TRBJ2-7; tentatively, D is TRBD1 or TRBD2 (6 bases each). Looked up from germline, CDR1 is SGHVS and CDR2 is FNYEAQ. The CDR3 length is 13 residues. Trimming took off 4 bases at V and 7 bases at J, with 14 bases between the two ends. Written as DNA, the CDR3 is TGTGCCAGCAGCTACCCCCAGGGGAGGGAGCAGTACTTC. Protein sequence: CASSYPQGREQYF.

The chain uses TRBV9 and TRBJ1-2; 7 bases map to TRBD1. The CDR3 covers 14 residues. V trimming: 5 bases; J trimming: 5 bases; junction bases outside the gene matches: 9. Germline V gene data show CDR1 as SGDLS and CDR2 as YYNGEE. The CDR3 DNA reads TGTGCCAGCAGTACTACCGGGACAGATTATGGCTACACCTTC. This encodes CASSTTGTDYGYTF.

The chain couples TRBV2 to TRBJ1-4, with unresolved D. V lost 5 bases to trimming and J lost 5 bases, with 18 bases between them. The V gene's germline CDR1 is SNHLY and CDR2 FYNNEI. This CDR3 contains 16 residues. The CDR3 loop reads CASSTGPPTRNEKLFF. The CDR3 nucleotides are TGTGCCAGCAGTACCGGGCCGCCGACGCGGAATGAAAAACTGTTTTTT.